The 11 T cell receptor beta chains below were found in one sample sequenced in a study of cytomegalovirus exposure and HLA in healthy donors. Data came from immunoSEQ multiplex PCR; TCRdb stores just in-frame clones and leaves some out. The sample holds under 250,000 clones; 87% are singletons and the top ten take roughly 2%. The specimen was PBMCs. The receptors originated from a woman aged 18 to 35 in good health and CMV-seropositive.

The chain links TRBV5-1 to TRBJ2-4; D may be TRBD1 (5 bases). This CDR3 is built from 15 residues. Germline V gene sequence: CDR1 SGHRS, CDR2 YFSETQ. The V and J ends lost 4 bases and 0 bases respectively, with 11 bases between them. CDR3 sequence reads: CASSVDTIAKNIQYF. For the CDR3, the DNA is TGCGCCAGCAGCGTGGACACGATAGCCAAAAACATTCAGTACTTC.

The chain carries TRBV5-4 and TRBJ2-5; D possibly corresponds to TRBD1 (6 bases). CDR1 and CDR2 (germline): SGHNT, YYREEE (reference sequence). V was trimmed by 0 bases and J by 2 bases, leaving 11 bases between them. CDR3 length: 15 residues. Here the CDR3 reads CASSLEGGRQETQYF. The CDR3 nucleotides read TGTGCCAGCAGCTTGGAAGGGGGAAGGCAAGAGACCCAGTACTTC.

The chain combines TRBV13 with TRBJ1-4; 8 bases are a match to TRBD1. V gave up 6 bases and J gave up 12 bases; unmatched junction bases: 15. The CDR3 is made up of 15 amino acids. Looked up from germline, CDR1 is PRHDT and CDR2 is FYEKMQ (reference sequence). In DNA, the CDR3 is TGTGCCAGCAGACAGATTTACGGACAGGGTCGGGAACTGTTTTTT. Translated, it gives CASRQIYGQGRELFF.

This clone appeared once. J is TRBJ2-5 and V is TRBV11-2, with a tentative D call TRBD2 (6 bases). Germline V CDR1 and CDR2: SGHAT, FQNNGV. Trimming stripped 5 bases from V and 5 bases from J, with 18 bases between. The CDR3 is 15 residues long. CDR3 nucleotide sequence: TGTGCCAGCAGCCATAGCGGATATTCTAGGGAGACCCAGTACTTC. It encodes CASSHSGYSRETQYF.

The V gene is TRBV10-3, the J gene TRBJ2-1, with TRBD1 identical over 7 bases. The CDR3 loop spans 16 amino acids. Germline CDR1 ENHRY, CDR2 SYGVKD. V was pared by 3 bases and J by 2 bases, with 7 bases of the junction left unmatched. The CDR3 nucleotides read TGTGCCATCAGTGACGACAGGGAAGTAACCTACAATGAGCAGTTCTTC. This sequence encodes CAISDDREVTYNEQFF.

This chain connects TRBV2 to TRBJ1-5; TRBD1 matches at 8 bases. Germline CDR1 and CDR2: SNHLY and FYNNEI. J lost 9 bases, V lost 1 base, and 2 bases had no gene match. This CDR3 has 13 residues. CDR3 in amino acids: CASSEGQGWPQHF. CDR3 coding DNA: TGTGCCAGCAGTGAAGGACAGGGGTGGCCCCAGCATTTT.

This chain joins TRBV27 and TRBJ2-3; 8 bases are shared with TRBD2. This CDR3 spans 15 amino acids. CDR1 is MNHEY and CDR2 is SMNVEV in the germline V gene (reference sequence). Losses at the gene ends were 10 bases for V and 5 bases for J; bases not matched to a gene: 14. Written as DNA, the CDR3 is TGTGCCACCAGCCGGGCGGGAGGAGTCGGAGATACGCAGTATTTT. Protein product: CATSRAGGVGDTQYF.

CDR3 residues: CSALLWGGGDEQFF. The DNA for the CDR3 is TGCAGCGCGCTTCTTTGGGGGGGAGGGGATGAGCAGTTCTTC. J is TRBJ2-1 and V is TRBV29-1, with 7 bases aligning to TRBD2. The CDR3 is made up of 14 amino acids. Germline V gene lookup returns CDR1 SQVTM and CDR2 ANQGSEA. After removal of 7 bases from V and 8 bases from J, the junction contained 14 bases not matched to a gene.

The genes are TRBV27 and TRBJ2-5; 8 nucleotides align to TRBD2. The CDR3 runs 12 residues. V lost 9 bases and J lost 4; bases outside the gene matches: 4. Germline values: CDR1 MNHEY, CDR2 SMNVEV (reference sequence). CDR3 sequence (DNA): TGTGCCAGACCGGGACTAGGAGAGACCCAGTACTTC. Amino acid sequence: CARPGLGETQYF.

J is TRBJ2-2 and V is TRBV15, with 11 bases matching TRBD1. Trimming took 8 bases from V and 1 from J; bases not matched to a gene: 3. This CDR3 is built from 15 residues. In germline, CDR1 is LNHNV, CDR2 YYDKDF (reference sequence). The CDR3 DNA follows: TGTGCCACCTTCGGGACAGGGGGGAACACCGGGGAGCTGTTTTTT. Translated: CATFGTGGNTGELFF. The entire variable domain, with the rest obtained from reference TRBV15 and TRBJ2-2, is as follows: DAMVIQNPRYQVTQFGKPVTLSCSQTLNHNVMYWYQQKSSQAPKLLFHYYDKDFNNEADTPDNFQSRRPNTSFCFLDIRSPGLGDTAMYLCATFGTGGNTGELFFGEGSRLTVL.

The V gene is TRBV28, the J gene TRBJ2-7; no clear D. V was shortened by 6 bases and J by 1 base, with 13 bases between the two germline ends. From germline, CDR1 is MDHEN and CDR2 SYDVKM. The CDR3 length is 14 residues. Written as DNA, the CDR3 is TGTGCCAGCAGGAGGTTGGGTTTATCCTACGAGCAGTACTTC. This encodes CASRRLGLSYEQYF.